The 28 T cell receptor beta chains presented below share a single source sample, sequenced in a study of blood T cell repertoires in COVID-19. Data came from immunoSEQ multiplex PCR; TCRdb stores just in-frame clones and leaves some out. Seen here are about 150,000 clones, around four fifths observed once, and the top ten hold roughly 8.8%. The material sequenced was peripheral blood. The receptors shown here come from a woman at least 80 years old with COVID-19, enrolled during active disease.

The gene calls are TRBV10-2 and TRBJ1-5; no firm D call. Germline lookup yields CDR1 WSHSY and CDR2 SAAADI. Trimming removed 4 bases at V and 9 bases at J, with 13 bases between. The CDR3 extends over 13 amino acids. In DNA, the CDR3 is TGCGCCAGCAGTGGGGCCCCGGGAGGGCCCCAGCATTTT. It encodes CASSGAPGGPQHF.

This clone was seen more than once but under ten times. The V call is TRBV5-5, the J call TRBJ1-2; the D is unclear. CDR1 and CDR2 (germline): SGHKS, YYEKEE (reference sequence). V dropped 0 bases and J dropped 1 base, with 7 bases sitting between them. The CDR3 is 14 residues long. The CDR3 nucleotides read TGTGCCAGCAGCTTGGACAACCTTAACTATGGCTACACCTTC. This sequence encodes CASSLDNLNYGYTF.

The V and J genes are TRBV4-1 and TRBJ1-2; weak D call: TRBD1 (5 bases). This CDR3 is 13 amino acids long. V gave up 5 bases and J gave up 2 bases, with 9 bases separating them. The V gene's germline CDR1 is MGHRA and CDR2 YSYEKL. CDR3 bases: TGCGCCAGCAGCAACGACAGAAACTATGGCTACACCTTC. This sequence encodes CASSNDRNYGYTF.

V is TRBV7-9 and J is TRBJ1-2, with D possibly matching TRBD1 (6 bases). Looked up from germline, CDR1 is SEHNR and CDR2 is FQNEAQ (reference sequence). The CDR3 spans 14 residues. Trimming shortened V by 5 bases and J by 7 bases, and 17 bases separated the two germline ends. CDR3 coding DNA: TGTGCCAGCAGCCTAGGACACAGGGACGCTGGCTACACCTTC. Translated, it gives CASSLGHRDAGYTF. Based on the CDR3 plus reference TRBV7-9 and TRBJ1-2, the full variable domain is DTGVSQNPRHKITKRGQNVTFRCDPISEHNRLYWYRQTLGQGPEFLTYFQNEAQLEKSRLLSDRFSAERPKGSFSTLEIQRTEQGDSAMYLCASSLGHRDAGYTFGSGTRLTVV.

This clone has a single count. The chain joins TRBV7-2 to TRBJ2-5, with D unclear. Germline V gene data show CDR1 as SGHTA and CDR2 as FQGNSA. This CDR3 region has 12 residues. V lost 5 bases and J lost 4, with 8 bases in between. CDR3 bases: TGTGCCAGCAGCATTAACGGAGAGACCCAGTACTTC. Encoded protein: CASSINGETQYF.

DNA of the CDR3: TGTGCCAGCAGCCCAGGGGGAATGCGCAATGAGCAGTTCTTC. Protein product: CASSPGGMRNEQFF. The V and J genes are TRBV11-3 and TRBJ2-1, with 7 bases lining up with TRBD1. The CDR3 consists of 14 residues. The ends lost 5 bases at V and 6 bases at J; junction bases unmatched: 7. CDR1 SGHNT and CDR2 YENEEA come from the germline V gene.

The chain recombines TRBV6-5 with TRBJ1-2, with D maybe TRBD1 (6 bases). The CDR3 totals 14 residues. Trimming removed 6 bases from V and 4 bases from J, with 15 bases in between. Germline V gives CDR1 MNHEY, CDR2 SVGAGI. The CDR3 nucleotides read TGTGCCAGCAGCGCAAAAGGGGGGGTCTATGGCTACACCTTC. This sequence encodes CASSAKGGVYGYTF.

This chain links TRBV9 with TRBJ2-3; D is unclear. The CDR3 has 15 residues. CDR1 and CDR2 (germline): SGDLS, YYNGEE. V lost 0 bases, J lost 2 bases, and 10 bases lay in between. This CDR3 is CASSVAPYSTDTQYF. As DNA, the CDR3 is TGTGCCAGCAGCGTAGCCCCGTACTCCACAGATACGCAGTATTTT.

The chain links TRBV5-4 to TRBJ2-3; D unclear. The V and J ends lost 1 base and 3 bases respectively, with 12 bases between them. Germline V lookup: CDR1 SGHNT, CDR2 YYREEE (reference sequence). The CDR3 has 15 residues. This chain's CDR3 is CASSLSSPGTDTQYF. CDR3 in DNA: TGTGCCAGCAGCTTGTCTTCTCCCGGTACAGATACGCAGTATTTT.

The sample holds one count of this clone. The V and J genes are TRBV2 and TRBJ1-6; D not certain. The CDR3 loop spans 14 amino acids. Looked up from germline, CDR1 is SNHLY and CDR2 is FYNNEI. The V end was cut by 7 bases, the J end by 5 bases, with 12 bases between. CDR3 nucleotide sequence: TGTGCCAGCAAATCCCGGGTCAATAATTCACCCCTCCACTTT. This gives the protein CASKSRVNNSPLHF.

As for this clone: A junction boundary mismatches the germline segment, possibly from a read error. The CDR3 region has the DNA TGTGCCAGCAGTAAAGCGGGAGTAGGCACAGATACGCAGTATTTT. This codes for CASSKAGVGTDTQYF. The chain has TRBV2 and TRBJ2-3, with 8 positions matching TRBD2. This CDR3 is built from 15 residues. From germline, CDR1 is SNHLY and CDR2 FYNNEI.

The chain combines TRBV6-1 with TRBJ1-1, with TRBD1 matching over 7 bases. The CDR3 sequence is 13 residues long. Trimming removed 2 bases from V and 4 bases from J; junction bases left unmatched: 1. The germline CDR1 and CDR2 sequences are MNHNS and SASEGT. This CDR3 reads CASSESGGTEAFF. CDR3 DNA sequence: TGTGCCAGCAGTGAATCAGGGGGCACTGAAGCTTTCTTT.

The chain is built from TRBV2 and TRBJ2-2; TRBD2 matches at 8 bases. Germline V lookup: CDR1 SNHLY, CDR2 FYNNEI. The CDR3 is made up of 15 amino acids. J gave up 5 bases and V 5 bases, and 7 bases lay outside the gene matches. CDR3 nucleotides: TGTGCCAGCAGTCCAAACGGGAGGGGAACCGGGGAGCTGTTTTTT. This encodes CASSPNGRGTGELFF.

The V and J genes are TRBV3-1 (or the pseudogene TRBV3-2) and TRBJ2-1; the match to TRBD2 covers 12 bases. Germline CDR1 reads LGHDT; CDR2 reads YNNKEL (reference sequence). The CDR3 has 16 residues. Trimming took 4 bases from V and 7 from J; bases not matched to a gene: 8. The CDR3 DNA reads TGTGCCAGCAGCCCGCTAGCGGGAGGGGAGGGGAATGAGCAGTTCTTC. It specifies CASSPLAGGEGNEQFF.

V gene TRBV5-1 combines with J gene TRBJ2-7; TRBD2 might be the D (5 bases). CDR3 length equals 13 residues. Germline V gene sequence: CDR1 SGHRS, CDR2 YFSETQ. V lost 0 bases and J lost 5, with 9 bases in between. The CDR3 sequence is CASSLGTVNEQYF. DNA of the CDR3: TGCGCCAGCAGCTTGGGGACTGTTAACGAGCAGTACTTC.

CDR3 nucleotides: TGTGCCAGCAGTTACTCACTAGCGGGAGCAAACATTCAGTACTTC. It yields the protein CASSYSLAGANIQYF. The chain joins TRBV6-5 to TRBJ2-4; TRBD2 agrees at 11 bases. Looked up from germline, CDR1 is MNHEY and CDR2 is SVGAGI. This CDR3 comprises 15 residues. The V gene end was trimmed by 0 bases and the J gene end by 6 bases; junction bases not matched to a gene: 1.

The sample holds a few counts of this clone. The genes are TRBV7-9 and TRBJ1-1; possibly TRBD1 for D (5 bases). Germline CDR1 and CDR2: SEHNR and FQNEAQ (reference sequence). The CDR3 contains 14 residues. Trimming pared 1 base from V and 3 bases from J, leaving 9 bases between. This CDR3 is CASSLGTWDTEAFF. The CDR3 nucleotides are TGTGCCAGCAGCTTAGGGACATGGGACACTGAAGCTTTCTTT.

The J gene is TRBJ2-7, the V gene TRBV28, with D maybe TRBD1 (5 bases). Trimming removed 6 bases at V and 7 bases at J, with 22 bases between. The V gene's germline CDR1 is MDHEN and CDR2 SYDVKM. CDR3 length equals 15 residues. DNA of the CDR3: TGTGCCAGCAGCCAGCCTGGGGCAGGGTTGGAGGAGCAGTACTTC. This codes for CASSQPGAGLEEQYF. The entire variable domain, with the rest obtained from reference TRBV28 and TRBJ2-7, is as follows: DVKVTQSSRYLVKRTGEKVFLECVQDMDHENMFWYRQDPGLGLRLIYFSYDVKMKEKGDIPEGYSVSREKKERFSLILESASTNQTSMYLCASSQPGAGLEEQYFGPGTRLTVT.

CDR3 region: CASSRVANTEAFF. As DNA, the CDR3 is TGTGCCAGCAGCCGGGTGGCGAACACTGAAGCTTTCTTT. This chain links TRBV7-3 with TRBJ1-1, with D hard to call. The germline V gene encodes CDR1 SGHTA and CDR2 FQGTGA. The CDR3 loop spans 13 amino acids. The V end was cut by 5 bases, the J end by 1 base, with 8 bases between.

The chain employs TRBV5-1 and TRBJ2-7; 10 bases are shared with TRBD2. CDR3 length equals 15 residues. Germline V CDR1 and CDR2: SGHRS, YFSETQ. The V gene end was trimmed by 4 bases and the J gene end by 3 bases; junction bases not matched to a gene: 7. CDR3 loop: CASSPRTSGNYEQYF. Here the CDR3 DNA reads TGCGCCAGCAGCCCGAGGACTAGCGGAAACTACGAGCAGTACTTC.

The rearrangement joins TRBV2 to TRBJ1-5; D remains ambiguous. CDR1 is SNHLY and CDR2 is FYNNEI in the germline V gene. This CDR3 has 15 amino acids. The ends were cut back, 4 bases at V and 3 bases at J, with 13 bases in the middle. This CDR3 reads CASSVGYFDNQPQHF. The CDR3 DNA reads TGTGCCAGCAGTGTCGGGTACTTTGACAATCAGCCCCAGCATTTT.

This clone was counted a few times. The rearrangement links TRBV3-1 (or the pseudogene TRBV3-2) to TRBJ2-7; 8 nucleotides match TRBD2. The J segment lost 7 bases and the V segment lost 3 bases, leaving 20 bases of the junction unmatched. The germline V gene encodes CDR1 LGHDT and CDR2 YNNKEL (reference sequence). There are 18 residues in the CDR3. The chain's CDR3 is CASSHIPTREGNYVEQYF. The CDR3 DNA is TGTGCCAGCAGCCATATTCCCACTCGGGAGGGTAACTACGTGGAGCAGTACTTC.

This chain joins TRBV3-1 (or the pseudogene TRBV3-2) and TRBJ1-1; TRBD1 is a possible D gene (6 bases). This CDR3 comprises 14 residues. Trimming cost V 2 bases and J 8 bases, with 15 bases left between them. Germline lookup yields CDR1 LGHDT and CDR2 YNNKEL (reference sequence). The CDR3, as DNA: TGTGCCAGCAGCCAAAACCTGGACAGCCAAGAAGCTTTCTTT. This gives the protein CASSQNLDSQEAFF.

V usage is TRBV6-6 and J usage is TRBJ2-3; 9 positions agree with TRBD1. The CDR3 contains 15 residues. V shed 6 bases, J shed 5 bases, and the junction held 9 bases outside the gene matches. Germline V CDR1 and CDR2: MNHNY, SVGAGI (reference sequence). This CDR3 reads CASRPGTGIVDTQYF. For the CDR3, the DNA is TGTGCCAGCAGGCCCGGGACAGGGATCGTAGATACGCAGTATTTT.

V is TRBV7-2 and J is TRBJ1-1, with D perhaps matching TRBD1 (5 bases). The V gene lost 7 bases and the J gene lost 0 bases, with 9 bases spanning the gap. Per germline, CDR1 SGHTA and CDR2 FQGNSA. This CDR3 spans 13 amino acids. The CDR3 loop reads CASKPGVNTEAFF. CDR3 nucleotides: TGTGCCAGCAAACCGGGGGTGAACACTGAAGCTTTCTTT. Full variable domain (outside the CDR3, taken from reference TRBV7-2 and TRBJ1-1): GAGVSQSPSNKVTEKGKDVELRCDPISGHTALYWYRQSLGQGLEFLIYFQGNSAPDKSGLPSDRFSAERTGGSVSTLTIQRTQQEDSAVYLCASKPGVNTEAFFGQGTRLTVV.

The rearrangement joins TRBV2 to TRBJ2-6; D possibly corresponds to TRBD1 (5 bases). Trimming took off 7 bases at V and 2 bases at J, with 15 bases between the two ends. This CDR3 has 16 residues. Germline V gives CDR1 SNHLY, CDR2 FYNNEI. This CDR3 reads CASTQGSFPGANVLTF. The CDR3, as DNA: TGTGCCAGCACCCAGGGATCGTTCCCTGGGGCCAACGTCCTGACTTTC. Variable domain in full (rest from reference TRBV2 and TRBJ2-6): EPEVTQTPSHQVTQMGQEVILRCVPISNHLYFYWYRQILGQKVEFLVSFYNNEISEKSEIFDDQFSVERPDGSNFTLKIRSTKLEDSAMYFCASTQGSFPGANVLTFGAGSRLTVL.

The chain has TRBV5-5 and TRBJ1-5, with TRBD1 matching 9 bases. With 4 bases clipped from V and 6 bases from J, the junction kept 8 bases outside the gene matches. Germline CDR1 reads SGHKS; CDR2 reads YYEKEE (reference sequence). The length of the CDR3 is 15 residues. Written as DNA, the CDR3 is TGTGCCAGCAGCGTGGGACAGGGAGGAATTCAGCCCCAGCATTTT. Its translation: CASSVGQGGIQPQHF.

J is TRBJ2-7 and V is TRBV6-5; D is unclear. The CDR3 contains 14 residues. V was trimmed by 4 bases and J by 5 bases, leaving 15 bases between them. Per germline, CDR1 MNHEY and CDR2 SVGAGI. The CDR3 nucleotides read TGTGCCAGCAGTTTGGTTGGAGCGTTAGACGAGCAGTACTTC. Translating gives CASSLVGALDEQYF.